This T cell receptor (beta chain) was captured in a study of T cell responses to AZD1222 COVID-19 vaccine. TCRdb's table, derived via immunoSEQ multiplex PCR, lists solely in-frame clones and lacks some. The sample contains about 97,000 clones, around nine tenths of which appear only once. Germline V gene data show CDR1 as KGHSH and CDR2 as LQKENI. The V gene lost 6 bases and the J gene lost 4 bases, with 18 bases spanning the gap. This CDR3 is 15 amino acids long. The origin of this receptor is an adult in good health. This specimen was peripheral blood, taken on day 0 of AZD1222 vaccination. The V and J genes are TRBV18 and TRBJ1-2, with D tentatively TRBD1 (6 bases). In DNA form, the CDR3 reads TGTGCCAGCTCGGAGGACAGACGCGACCCCTATGGCTACACCTTC. Protein product: CASSEDRRDPYGYTF.